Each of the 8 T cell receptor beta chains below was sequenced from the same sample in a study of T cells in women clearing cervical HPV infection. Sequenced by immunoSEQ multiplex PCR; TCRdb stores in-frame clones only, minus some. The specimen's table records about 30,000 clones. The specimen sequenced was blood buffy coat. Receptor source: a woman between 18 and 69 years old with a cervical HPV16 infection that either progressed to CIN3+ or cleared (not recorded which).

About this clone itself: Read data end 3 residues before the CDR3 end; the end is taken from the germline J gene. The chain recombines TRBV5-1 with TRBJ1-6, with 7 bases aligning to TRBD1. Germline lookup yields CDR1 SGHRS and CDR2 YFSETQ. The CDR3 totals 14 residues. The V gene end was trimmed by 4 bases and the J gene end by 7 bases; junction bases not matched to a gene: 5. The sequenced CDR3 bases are TGCGCCAGCAGCGTACAGGGGTTCAATTCACCC. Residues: CASSVQGFNSP. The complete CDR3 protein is CASSVQGFNSPLHF.

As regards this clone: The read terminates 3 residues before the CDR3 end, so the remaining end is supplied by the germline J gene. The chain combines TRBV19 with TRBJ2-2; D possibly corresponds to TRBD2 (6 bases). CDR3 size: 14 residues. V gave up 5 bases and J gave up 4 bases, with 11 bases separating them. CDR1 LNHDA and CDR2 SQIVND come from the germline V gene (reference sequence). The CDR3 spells CASSPLGGTGELFF. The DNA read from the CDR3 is TGTGCCAGTAGTCCCCTGGGGGGCACCGGGGAG.

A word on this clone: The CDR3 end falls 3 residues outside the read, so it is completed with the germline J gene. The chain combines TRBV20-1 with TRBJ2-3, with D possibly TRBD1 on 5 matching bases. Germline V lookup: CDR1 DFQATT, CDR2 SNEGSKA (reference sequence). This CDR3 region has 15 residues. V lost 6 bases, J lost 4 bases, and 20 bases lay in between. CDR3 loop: CSAKLDVLGADTQYF. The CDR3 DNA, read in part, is TGCAGTGCCAAGCTGGACGTTTTAGGGGCAGATACG.

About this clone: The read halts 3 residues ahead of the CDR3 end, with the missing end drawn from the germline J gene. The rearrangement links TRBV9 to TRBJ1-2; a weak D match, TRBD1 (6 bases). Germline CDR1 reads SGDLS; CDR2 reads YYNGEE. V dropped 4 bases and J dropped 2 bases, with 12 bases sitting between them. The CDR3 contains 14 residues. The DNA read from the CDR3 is TGTGCCAGCAGCCAGGGGAGAACAAACTATGGC. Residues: CASSQGRTNYG. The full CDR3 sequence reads CASSQGRTNYGYTF.

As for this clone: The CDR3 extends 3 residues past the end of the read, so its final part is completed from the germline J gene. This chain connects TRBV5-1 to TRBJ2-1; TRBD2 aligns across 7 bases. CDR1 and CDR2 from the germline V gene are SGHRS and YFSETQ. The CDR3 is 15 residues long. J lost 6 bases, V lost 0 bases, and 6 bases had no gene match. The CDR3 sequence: CASSLGASGVNEQFF. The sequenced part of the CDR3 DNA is TGCGCCAGCAGCTTGGGGGCTAGCGGTGTCAATGAG.

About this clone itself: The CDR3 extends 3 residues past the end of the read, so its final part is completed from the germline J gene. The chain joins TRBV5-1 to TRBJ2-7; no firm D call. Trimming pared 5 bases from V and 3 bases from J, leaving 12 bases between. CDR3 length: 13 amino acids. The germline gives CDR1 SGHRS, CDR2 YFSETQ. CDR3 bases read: TGCGCCAGCAGAGAAGGGTTCTTCTACGAG. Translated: CASREGFFYE. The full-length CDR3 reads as CASREGFFYEQYF.

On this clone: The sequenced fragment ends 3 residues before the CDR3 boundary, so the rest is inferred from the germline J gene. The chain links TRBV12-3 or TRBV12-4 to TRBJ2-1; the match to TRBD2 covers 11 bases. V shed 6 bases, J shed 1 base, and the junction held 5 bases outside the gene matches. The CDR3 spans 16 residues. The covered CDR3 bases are TGTGCCAGCAGCCTTACTAGCGGGGGATCCTACAATGAG. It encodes CASSLTSGGSYNE. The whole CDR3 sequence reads CASSLTSGGSYNEQFF.

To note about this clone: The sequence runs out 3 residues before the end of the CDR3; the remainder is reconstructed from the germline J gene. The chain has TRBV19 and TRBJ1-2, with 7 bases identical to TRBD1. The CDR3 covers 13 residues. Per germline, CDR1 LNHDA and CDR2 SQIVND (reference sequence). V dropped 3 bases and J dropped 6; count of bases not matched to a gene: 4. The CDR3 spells CASSINRGHGYTF. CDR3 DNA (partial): TGTGCCAGTAGTATTAACAGGGGCCATGGC.